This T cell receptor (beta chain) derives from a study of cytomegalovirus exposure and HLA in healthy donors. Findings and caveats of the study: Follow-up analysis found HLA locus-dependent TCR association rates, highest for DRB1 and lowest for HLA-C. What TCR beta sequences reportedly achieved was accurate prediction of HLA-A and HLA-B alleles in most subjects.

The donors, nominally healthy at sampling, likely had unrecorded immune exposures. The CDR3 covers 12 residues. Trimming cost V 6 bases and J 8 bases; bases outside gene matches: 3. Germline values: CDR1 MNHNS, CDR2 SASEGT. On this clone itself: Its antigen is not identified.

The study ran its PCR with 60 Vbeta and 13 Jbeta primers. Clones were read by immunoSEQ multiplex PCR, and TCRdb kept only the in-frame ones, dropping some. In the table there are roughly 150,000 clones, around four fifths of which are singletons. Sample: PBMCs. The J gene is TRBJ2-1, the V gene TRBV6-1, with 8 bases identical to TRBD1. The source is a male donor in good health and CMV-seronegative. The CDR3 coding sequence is TGTGCCAGCAGGGACAGGGTTTATGAGCAGTTCTTC. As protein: CASRDRVYEQFF.